The sequence of this TCR beta chain was determined in a study of shared clonotypes between healthy human individuals. With regard to this clone: Its antigen is undetermined.

Sequencing used immunoSEQ multiplex PCR; TCRdb keeps in-frame clones, though not all of them. The sample shows about 2.3 million clones, approximately 93% of them seen only once. The V gene's germline CDR1 is SGHVS and CDR2 FNYEAQ. The V end was cut by 7 bases, the J end by 3 bases, with 12 bases between. The CDR3 sequence is 13 residues long. The study's findings and limits: An expected dependence of interdonor clonotype sharing on sequencing depth was noted.

The clonotype comes from a man aged 18 to 35 in good health. Some clones in this sample may be carry-over from other donors' samples. V usage is TRBV7-6 and J usage is TRBJ2-5; D ambiguous. Sample: naive CD4+ T cells from PBMCs. Subset specified: CD45RA+ positively selected. The CDR3, as DNA: TGTGCCAGCACCGCGACCAAAGAAGAGACCCAGTACTTC. Its translation is CASTATKEETQYF.